A single sample is the source of the 5 T cell receptor beta chains below, sequenced in a study of blood T cell repertoires in COVID-19. Sequenced by immunoSEQ multiplex PCR; TCRdb stores in-frame clones only, minus some. The sample consists of about 400,000 clones, around 87% of them appearing once. Specimen: peripheral blood. The receptors come from a human donor in a cohort sampled during active COVID-19.

The chain combines TRBV3-1 (or the pseudogene TRBV3-2) with TRBJ2-1; D is possibly TRBD2 (5 bases). Germline V gene data show CDR1 as LGHDT and CDR2 as YNNKEL (reference sequence). The CDR3 has 13 amino acids. The V end was cut by 4 bases, the J end by 7 bases, with 11 bases between. CDR3 region: CASSPGSENEQFF. For the CDR3, the DNA is TGTGCCAGCAGCCCTGGTAGCGAGAATGAGCAGTTCTTC.

This clone appeared a few times. The chain recombines TRBV6-5 with TRBJ1-1, with 7 bases matching TRBD1. The CDR3 covers 14 residues. Germline CDR1 and CDR2: MNHEY and SVGAGI. With V trimmed by 5 bases and J by 1 base, 4 bases remained unmatched. CDR3 in DNA: TGTGCCAGCAGTCGTCGACAGGGGAACACTGAAGCTTTCTTT. Amino acids: CASSRRQGNTEAFF.

The rearrangement joins TRBV6-5 to TRBJ2-2, with 9 bases identical to TRBD1. CDR1 and CDR2 from the germline V gene are MNHEY and SVGAGI. Trimming removed 7 bases from V and 5 bases from J; junction bases left unmatched: 8. CDR3 length: 15 residues. The CDR3: CASIPGDRDTGELFF. CDR3 nucleotides: TGTGCCAGCATTCCCGGGGACAGGGATACCGGGGAGCTGTTTTTT.

The V gene is TRBV5-8, the J gene TRBJ2-1; 11 nucleotides align to TRBD2. CDR1 SGHTS and CDR2 YDEGEE come from the germline V gene. CDR3 length: 17 residues. Losses at the gene ends were 4 bases for V and 4 bases for J; bases not matched to a gene: 10. CDR3 protein: CASSPGLAVSPYNEQFF. The CDR3 DNA follows: TGTGCCAGCAGCCCGGGACTAGCGGTCTCTCCGTACAATGAGCAGTTCTTC.

This chain uses TRBV10-2 with TRBJ2-7; no clear D gene. The CDR3 consists of 13 residues. V was cut by 1 base and J by 3 bases, with 7 bases left in between. Germline-derived CDR1 and CDR2 are WSHSY and SAAADI. In DNA, the CDR3 is TGCGCCAGCAGTGAGTTTAGTAGCTACGAGCAGTACTTC. It specifies CASSEFSSYEQYF.